This is a list of T cell receptor beta chains from one sample in a study of cytomegalovirus exposure and HLA in healthy donors. Clones were sequenced by immunoSEQ multiplex PCR, and TCRdb holds only the in-frame ones, with some missing. The sample has under 250,000 clones, 76% seen once; the top ten hold over 0.55%. Sequenced: PBMCs. Receptor source: a young man in good health and CMV-seronegative. CDR3s include the opening cysteine and the closing phenylalanine or tryptophan. D genes are given only for firm matches. For some rows the clone size is stated as once, few or many, or as a class when expanded; others skip it.

TRBJ1-1,-,TRBV27,-,CASSSSSGDTEAFF,TGTGCCAGCAGTTCATCTTCAGGGGACACTGAAGCTTTCTTT
TRBJ2-5,-,TRBV2,TRBD2,CASSRDYLVETQYF,TGTGCCAGCAGTCGGGACTACCTCGTCGAGACCCAGTACTTC
TRBJ2-5,-,TRBV5-1,TRBD2,CASSYSLAEETQYF,TGCGCCAGCAGCTATTCTCTAGCGGAAGAGACCCAGTACTTC
TRBJ1-1,-,TRBV30,-,CAWGYPGRGTEAFF,TGTGCCTGGGGGTACCCGGGCCGGGGGACTGAAGCTTTCTTT
TRBJ2-7,-,TRBV5-1,-,CASSGNKQGPPYEQYF,TGCGCCAGCAGCGGGAATAAACAGGGACCCCCCTACGAGCAGTACTTC
TRBJ2-1,-,TRBV28,-,CASRKLGYNEQFF,TGTGCCAGCAGAAAACTAGGATACAATGAGCAGTTCTTC
TRBJ2-7,-,TRBV6-5,TRBD1,CASTGQGAHEQYF,TGTGCCAGCACCGGACAGGGGGCCCACGAGCAGTACTTC
TRBJ2-6,-,TRBV5-4,-,CASTSGANVLTF,TGTGCCAGCACGTCTGGGGCCAACGTCCTGACTTTC
TRBJ1-3,-,TRBV9,TRBD1,CASSVRTGGGNTIYF,TGTGCCAGCAGCGTACGGACAGGGGGAGGAAACACCATATATTTT
TRBJ1-2,-,TRBV5-1,TRBD1,CASSPGQNNGYTF,TGCGCCAGCAGCCCGGGACAGAATAATGGCTACACCTTC
TRBJ2-1,-,TRBV5-4,-,CASSLRGGNEQFF,TGTGCCAGCAGCTTGCGGGGAGGCAATGAGCAGTTCTTC
TRBJ2-7,-,TRBV13,TRBD2,CASSLSRSLAGAYEQYF,TGTGCCAGCAGCTTAAGTAGGAGCCTAGCGGGAGCCTACGAGCAGTACTTC
TRBJ2-7,-,TRBV4-1,TRBD2,CASSQTPGTSGLSYEQYF,TGCGCCAGCAGCCAAACCCCCGGGACTAGCGGGCTCTCCTACGAGCAGTACTTC
TRBJ2-3,once,TRBV6-5,TRBD1,CASSSSGTGGADTQYF,TGTGCCAGCAGTTCGTCCGGGACAGGGGGGGCAGATACGCAGTATTTT
TRBJ1-5,-,TRBV12-5,-,CASGPSGGGQPQHF,TGTGCTAGTGGTCCGTCGGGGGGCGGGCAGCCCCAGCATTTT
TRBJ2-1,once,TRBV7-9,-,CASSLDPSSNEQFF,TGTGCCAGCAGCTTAGACCCTAGCTCCAATGAGCAGTTCTTC
TRBJ2-7,-,TRBV6-5,-,CASSGMGAVGNEQYF,TGTGCCAGCAGTGGTATGGGAGCAGTCGGGAACGAGCAGTACTTC
TRBJ2-1,-,TRBV6-1,TRBD2,CASSEAAGTYNEQFF,TGTGCCAGCAGTGAAGCAGCGGGGACCTACAATGAGCAGTTCTTC
TRBJ2-7,-,TRBV28,-,CASRSGTIAYEQYF,TGTGCCAGCAGGAGCGGGACAATCGCCTACGAGCAGTACTTC
TRBJ2-7,-,TRBV29-1,-,CSVDLEGSYEQYF,TGCAGCGTTGACTTGGAGGGATCCTACGAGCAGTACTTC
TRBJ2-7,-,TRBV7-8,-,CASSLDQRQYSGEQYF,TGTGCCAGCAGCTTAGATCAGCGGCAATACTCGGGGGAGCAGTACTTC
TRBJ2-7,-,TRBV19,-,CASSIGYGGAYEQYF,TGTGCCAGTAGTATCGGCTACGGAGGGGCCTACGAGCAGTACTTC
TRBJ1-5,few,TRBV18,-,CASSPPGGSNQPQHF,TGTGCCAGCTCACCACCAGGGGGTAGCAATCAGCCCCAGCATTTT
TRBJ1-1,-,TRBV4-1,-,CASSQALPYVLITFF,TGCGCCAGCAGCCAAGCCCTCCCTTATGTACTGATAACTTTCTTT
TRBJ1-4,-,TRBV7-8,-,CASSLRSGRNEKLFF,TGTGCCAGCAGCTTAAGGTCCGGCAGGAATGAAAAACTGTTTTTT
TRBJ2-5,-,TRBV5-8,-,CASSPYLETQYF,TGTGCCAGCAGCCCCTACCTCGAGACCCAGTACTTC
TRBJ1-1,few,TRBV25-1,-,CASSESGGVGTEAFF,TGTGCCAGCAGTGAATCCGGGGGGGTGGGGACTGAAGCTTTCTTT
TRBJ2-2,few,TRBV11-3,TRBD1,CASSGTVRPGELFF,TGTGCCAGCAGTGGGACAGTTAGACCCGGGGAGCTGTTTTTT
TRBJ2-2,-,TRBV25-1,-,CASRGQFAGELFF,TGTGCCAGCAGAGGACAGTTCGCCGGGGAGCTGTTTTTT
TRBJ2-7,-,TRBV10-3,-,CAISESSVSGRYEQYF,TGTGCCATCAGTGAGTCGTCGGTGTCTGGGCGCTACGAGCAGTACTTC
TRBJ1-1,-,TRBV6-1,TRBD1,CASSVPPGGSMNTEAFF,TGTGCCAGCAGTGTGCCCCCAGGGGGCTCGATGAACACTGAAGCTTTCTTT
TRBJ1-4,-,TRBV5-1,-,CASSLGVAGEKLFF,TGCGCCAGCAGCTTGGGTGTGGCAGGGGAAAAACTGTTTTTT
TRBJ1-5,-,TRBV4-1,TRBD1,CASSQEGTAYSNQPQHF,TGCGCCAGCAGCCAAGAGGGGACAGCGTATAGCAATCAGCCCCAGCATTTT
TRBJ1-2,-,TRBV27,TRBD1,CASSSIGTDNFYGYTF,TGTGCCAGCAGTTCGATAGGGACAGACAACTTCTATGGCTACACCTTC
TRBJ1-1,-,TRBV4-1,-,CASSQDSAVVGTEAFF,TGCGCCAGCAGCCAAGATTCGGCGGTAGTCGGCACTGAAGCTTTCTTT
TRBJ2-7,-,TRBV6-5,-,CASSYTGTPGAYEQYF,TGTGCCAGCAGTTACACCGGGACTCCGGGGGCCTACGAGCAGTACTTC
TRBJ1-6,few,TRBV5-1,TRBD1,CASSSTGENSPLHF,TGCGCCAGCAGCTCGACAGGGGAAAATTCACCCCTCCACTTT
TRBJ2-3,-,TRBV15,-,CATSRDKGLVTSTDTQYF,TGTGCCACCAGCAGAGATAAGGGGCTGGTGACCTCCACAGATACGCAGTATTTT
TRBJ2-7,-,TRBV5-6,TRBD1,CASSSGTGYSYEQYF,TGTGCCAGCAGCTCCGGGACAGGATATTCCTACGAGCAGTACTTC
TRBJ2-7,once,TRBV6-5,-,CASRTGTTYEQYF,TGTGCCAGCAGAACAGGGACCACCTACGAGCAGTACTTC
TRBJ2-1,-,TRBV19,TRBD2,CASSRAGDSYNEQFF,TGTGCCAGTAGTCGAGCGGGAGACTCCTACAATGAGCAGTTCTTC
TRBJ2-6,-,TRBV5-6,TRBD1,CASSSGQGFFSGANVLTF,TGTGCCAGCAGCTCGGGACAGGGATTCTTCTCTGGGGCCAACGTCCTGACTTTC
TRBJ1-4,few,TRBV9,-,CASSKPREKLFF,TGTGCCAGCAGCAAGCCTAGGGAAAAACTGTTTTTT
TRBJ2-7,-,TRBV19,TRBD2,CASSTPAGGHYEQYF,TGTGCCAGTAGTACACCGGCGGGGGGGCACTACGAGCAGTACTTC
TRBJ1-2,-,TRBV9,-,CASSAQGEIGYGYTF,TGTGCCAGCAGCGCCCAAGGGGAAATAGGCTATGGCTACACCTTC
TRBJ1-5,-,TRBV19,-,CASSTQGHQPQHF,TGTGCCAGTAGTACACAGGGCCATCAGCCCCAGCATTTT
TRBJ2-4,-,TRBV7-2,-,CASSLGDLVAKNIQYF,TGTGCCAGCAGCTTGGGAGATCTAGTGGCCAAAAACATTCAGTACTTC